This paragraph reports one T cell receptor beta chain. This receptor's antigen is unknown. Within one base of it there is no much larger clone, and no base qualities were kept. Trimming takes 0 bases from V and 5 bases from J, and the germline ends sit 14 bases apart. The CDR3 measures 16 amino acids from cysteine to phenylalanine. Only the CDR3 region is kept as DNA, spanning 48 bases read in frame from base 1. CDR1 and CDR2 were assigned from the germline V gene (reference sequence) as GTSNPN and SVGIG. The collaborating institutions used their own protocols to collect whole blood in K2EDTA tubes. For TCRbeta analysis, collaborators shipped samples as frozen whole blood, isolated PBMCs, or DNA extracted from either of those sample types. The immunoSEQ Assay, a bias-controlled multiplex PCR, was used to amplify TCRbeta CDR3 regions from genomic DNA. Under the source paper's analysis protocol: The number of nucleated cells in each sample was estimated by amplification of reference gene primers within the assay. Sequence reads were collapsed and filtered to measure the absolute abundance of every unique TCRbeta CDR3 rearrangement. For each sample, productive Simpson clonality was calculated by taking the square root of Simpson's diversity index across productive rearrangements. What TCRdb holds here is the immuneACCESS table cut down to in-frame rearrangements. Part of the clones is not present; checked against another copy, under half of the missing clones reflect an unresolved V gene, and the others are unexplained. The V and J calls and clone size are taken from that table; D and trimming were inferred from the DNA. This sample has 200,000 to 250,000 clones in its table, and about 80% of those were observed once. About 2.1% of the sample is taken by the ten largest.

This record belongs to a study of blood T cell repertoires in COVID-19 (dated by TCRdb to between 2020 and 2021). Describing the broader study: Collaborator samples came from the United States, Italy and Spain and covered acute and convalescent phases of COVID-19. Where HLA class I and class II types were available, the types were taken from metadata supplied by the sample provider, not from assay-based typing. The dataset comprised deeply sampled blood TCRbeta repertoires from subjects exposed to, actively infected with, or recovered from COVID-19. The repertoires were released in a freely available public database meant as a resource for research on the immune response to SARS-CoV-2. Samples were obtained from the ongoing ImmuneRACE study (first 160 participants) and from 1,200 or so subjects provided by 6 global collaborators. The material from the prospective study consisted of cDNA or gDNA derived from T cells, B-cell-depleted T cells, or PBMCs. The sample metadata nearly always contained a de-identified subject ID, COVID-19 status, age in years and sex. General conclusions and limits of the study: The quantity of clinical and demographic metadata differed by source and by participant and was supplied without curation.

Sequenced input: peripheral blood. The clonotype originates from a woman aged 55-69 years with acute or convalescent COVID-19. The chain employs TRBV30 and TRBJ1-6; matching of 6 bases hints at TRBD1 as the D gene. The sequence in DNA is TGTGCCTGGAGTGTAGCGACAGGCTTCCATAATTCACCCCTCCACTTT. It encodes CAWSVATGFHNSPLHF.